Presented here are 22 T cell receptor beta chains from one specimen sequenced in a study of blood T cell repertoires in COVID-19. Using immunoSEQ multiplex PCR, the repertoire was profiled, and TCRdb retains in-frame clones only, with some absent. The sample holds 95,000 to 130,000 clones; about 80% are singletons and the top ten take less than 9%. The sequencing sample was made of peripheral blood. The receptors were gathered from a man aged 70 or older with active or convalescent COVID-19.

V is TRBV28 and J is TRBJ1-1, with TRBD1 matching 7 bases. CDR1 and CDR2 from the germline V gene are MDHEN and SYDVKM. The CDR3 consists of 12 residues. Trimming cost V 7 bases and J 9 bases; bases outside gene matches: 8. In nucleotides, the CDR3 is TGTGCCAGCACTACCCAGGGACAGAAAGCTTTCTTT. Protein: CASTTQGQKAFF.

This clone appeared many times. CDR3 protein: CASNRGSYGYTF. In DNA, the CDR3 is TGTGCCAGCAACAGGGGGTCGTATGGCTACACCTTC. The chain combines TRBV28 with TRBJ1-2; 8 positions match TRBD1. The germline V gene encodes CDR1 MDHEN and CDR2 SYDVKM. The CDR3 consists of 12 residues. The trim removed 7 bases at V and 5 bases at J, leaving 3 bases unmatched.

V is TRBV11-3 and J is TRBJ2-7; TRBD1 agrees at 10 bases. Germline assignment: CDR1 SGHNT and CDR2 YENEEA. The CDR3 spans 14 residues. Trimming at V came to 5 bases and at J to 1 base, leaving 2 bases not matched to a gene. The CDR3 is CASSGTGVSYEQYF. The DNA for the CDR3 is TGTGCCAGCAGCGGGACAGGGGTATCCTACGAGCAGTACTTC.

J is TRBJ1-2 and V is TRBV6-4; D unclear. The CDR3 is 14 residues long. Trimming stripped 6 bases from V and 3 bases from J, with 14 bases between. CDR1 MRHNA and CDR2 SNTAGT come from the germline V gene. The CDR3 DNA reads TGTGCCAGCAGAAATACGGGTAGTGACTATGGCTACACCTTC. It encodes CASRNTGSDYGYTF.

There are a few counts of this clone. The chain joins TRBV18 to TRBJ2-7, with 7 nucleotides matching TRBD2. The germline CDR1 and CDR2 sequences are KGHSH and LQKENI. This CDR3 contains 14 residues. V shed 5 bases and J 3 bases; nucleotides not matched to a gene: 7. The CDR3 coding sequence is TGTGCCAGCTCAAAAGGACTAGAAGGCTACGAGCAGTACTTC. This gives the protein CASSKGLEGYEQYF.

Worth noting for this clone: The identical CDR3 is also encoded by other nucleotide sequences in the sample. This chain connects TRBV6-5 to TRBJ1-3; D is uncertain. From germline, CDR1 is MNHEY and CDR2 SVGAGI. This CDR3 is 14 amino acids long. Trimming pared 2 bases from V and 0 bases from J, leaving 5 bases between. The CDR3 sequence: CASSYEGSGNTIYF. Written as DNA, the CDR3 is TGTGCCAGCAGTTACGAGGGCTCTGGAAACACCATATATTTT.

Only a few counts were recorded for this clone. This chain links TRBV5-1 with TRBJ2-7; 10 positions match TRBD2. V trimming: 7 bases; J trimming: 4 bases; junction bases outside the gene matches: 5. The CDR3 has 13 amino acids. Germline V CDR1 and CDR2: SGHRS, YFSETQ. The DNA for the CDR3 is TGCGCCAGCGGGTGGACTAGCGGATACGAGCAGTACTTC. Residues: CASGWTSGYEQYF.

V and J are TRBV7-2 and TRBJ2-1; D is undetermined. The CDR3 runs to 14 residues. Trimming cost V 1 base and J 5 bases, with 9 bases left between them. Germline V gives CDR1 SGHTA, CDR2 FQGNSA. The CDR3 sequence is CASSLGIHDNEQFF. The CDR3 DNA reads TGTGCCAGCAGCTTAGGAATACACGACAATGAGCAGTTCTTC.

V gene TRBV7-6 combines with J gene TRBJ1-1, with a weak D call TRBD1 (6 bases). CDR3 size: 14 residues. The ends were cut back, 5 bases at V and 5 bases at J, with 15 bases in the middle. Germline CDR1 is SGHVS and CDR2 is FNYEAQ. The CDR3 loop is CASSGAGAKTEAFF. CDR3 nucleotide sequence: TGTGCCAGCAGCGGGGCGGGGGCTAAAACTGAAGCTTTCTTT.

This clone appeared a few times. The CDR3 bases are TGTGCCAGCACACCGCGACAATTGGGGAACACTGAAGCTTTCTTT. This translates into CASTPRQLGNTEAFF. The chain couples TRBV7-9 to TRBJ1-1; D remains ambiguous. Trimming pared 7 bases from V and 1 base from J, leaving 16 bases between. This CDR3 is 15 amino acids long. Germline V gene lookup returns CDR1 SEHNR and CDR2 FQNEAQ (reference sequence).

V gene TRBV5-5 combines with J gene TRBJ1-5, with D possibly TRBD1 on 5 matching bases. Germline CDR1 SGHKS, CDR2 YYEKEE (reference sequence). Deletions cut 4 bases from V and 4 bases from J, with 12 bases between. This CDR3 region has 14 residues. The CDR3 loop is CASSRERGNQPQHF. In nucleotides, the CDR3 is TGTGCCAGCAGCCGGGAGCGGGGGAATCAGCCCCAGCATTTT. The full variable domain, its missing parts supplied by reference TRBV5-5 and TRBJ1-5, is DAGVTQSPTHLIKTRGQQVTLRCSPISGHKSVSWYQQVLGQGPQFIFQYYEKEERGRGNFPDRFSARQFPNYSSELNVNALLLGDSALYLCASSRERGNQPQHFGDGTRLSIL.

J is TRBJ2-7 and V is TRBV5-4, with TRBD2 identical over 8 bases. The length of the CDR3 is 14 residues. The ends lost 4 bases at V and 5 bases at J; junction bases unmatched: 8. CDR1 and CDR2 (germline): SGHNT, YYREEE (reference sequence). The CDR3 protein is CASSPGTGGHEQYF. As DNA, the CDR3 is TGTGCCAGCAGCCCAGGGACGGGAGGGCACGAGCAGTACTTC.

The V call is TRBV5-5, the J call TRBJ1-1; D not certain. V was pared by 0 bases and J by 0 bases, with 6 bases between. Germline V gene sequence: CDR1 SGHKS, CDR2 YYEKEE (reference sequence). This CDR3 is 14 amino acids long. Written as DNA, the CDR3 is TGTGCCAGCAGCTTGGACAGCATGAACACTGAAGCTTTCTTT. It yields the protein CASSLDSMNTEAFF.

The chain joins TRBV24-1 to TRBJ2-1; 9 nucleotides align to TRBD1. The CDR3 contains 12 residues. The J segment lost 15 bases and the V segment lost 1 base, leaving 3 bases of the junction unmatched. Germline V gene data show CDR1 as KGHDR and CDR2 as SFDVKD. DNA for the CDR3: TGTGCCACCAGTGATTTCTCGGGACAGGGGTTCTTC. Translation gives CATSDFSGQGFF.

The CDR3 region has the DNA TGCGCCAGCAGCCTAGTCCGGGACAGAGTTTACCCCATATATTTT. This translates into CASSLVRDRVYPIYF. The gene calls are TRBV4-1 and TRBJ1-3; 7 nucleotides align to TRBD1. Germline trimming cut 4 bases from V and 11 bases from J; bases unmatched to any gene: 14. CDR3 length equals 15 residues. The germline V gene has CDR1 MGHRA and CDR2 YSYEKL.

V gene TRBV7-2 combines with J gene TRBJ1-2, with 11 bases fitting TRBD1. From germline, CDR1 is SGHTA and CDR2 FQGNSA. V lost 2 bases and J lost 7; bases outside the gene matches: 6. CDR3 length equals 15 residues. Here the CDR3 reads CASSLLRDRGTGYTF. CDR3 in DNA: TGTGCCAGCAGCTTACTCCGGGACAGGGGGACTGGCTACACCTTC. Based on the CDR3 plus reference TRBV7-2 and TRBJ1-2, the full variable domain is GAGVSQSPSNKVTEKGKDVELRCDPISGHTALYWYRQSLGQGLEFLIYFQGNSAPDKSGLPSDRFSAERTGGSVSTLTIQRTQQEDSAVYLCASSLLRDRGTGYTFGSGTRLTVV.

The rearrangement joins TRBV2 to TRBJ1-4; 9 nucleotides line up with TRBD1. The CDR3 is made up of 15 amino acids. Germline V gives CDR1 SNHLY, CDR2 FYNNEI. The V segment lost 8 bases and the J segment 5 bases; nucleotides outside the gene matches: 9. The CDR3 sequence is CASGIGGQGNEKLFF. CDR3 in DNA: TGTGCCAGCGGAATAGGGGGACAGGGAAATGAAAAACTGTTTTTT.

The table lists this clone with a few counts. The CDR3 is CASSQHGNGYTF. The CDR3, as DNA: TGTGCCAGCAGCCAGCACGGGAATGGCTACACCTTC. The chain uses TRBV7-9 and TRBJ1-2; D remains ambiguous. Per the germline V gene, CDR1 is SEHNR and CDR2 is FQNEAQ (reference sequence). Trimming pared 5 bases from V and 6 bases from J, leaving 10 bases between. The CDR3 totals 12 residues.

The rearrangement joins TRBV28 to TRBJ1-5; D is uncertain. This CDR3 has 12 amino acids. With 6 bases removed from V and 2 bases from J, the gap between germline ends came to 5 bases. Per the germline V gene, CDR1 is MDHEN and CDR2 is SYDVKM. CDR3 loop: CASREGNQPQHF. The CDR3 region has the DNA TGTGCCAGCAGGGAGGGCAATCAGCCCCAGCATTTT. Looking up the rest from reference TRBV28 and TRBJ1-5 gives the full variable domain: DVKVTQSSRYLVKRTGEKVFLECVQDMDHENMFWYRQDPGLGLRLIYFSYDVKMKEKGDIPEGYSVSREKKERFSLILESASTNQTSMYLCASREGNQPQHFGDGTRLSIL.

This chain connects TRBV27 to TRBJ1-2, with TRBD1 matching over 9 bases. CDR3 size: 15 residues. Trimming removed 5 bases from V and 4 bases from J; junction bases left unmatched: 8. Germline-derived CDR1 and CDR2 are MNHEY and SMNVEV (reference sequence). CDR3 bases: TGTGCCAGCAGTCCGGGACAGGGACTATCCTATGGCTACACCTTC. Its translation: CASSPGQGLSYGYTF.

This clone was seen a few times. The V call is TRBV29-1, the J call TRBJ2-7, with D perhaps matching TRBD1 (6 bases). Trimming took 4 bases from V and 4 from J, leaving 17 bases between them. The length of the CDR3 is 14 residues. CDR1 and CDR2 from the germline V gene are SQVTM and ANQGSEA. The DNA for the CDR3 is TGCAGCGTTGTTCGGGACACCAACTCTTACGAGCAGTACTTC. Translated, it gives CSVVRDTNSYEQYF.

The chain combines TRBV19 with TRBJ1-2, with 8 bases aligning to TRBD1. Trimming took 5 bases from V and 0 from J; bases not matched to a gene: 8. CDR1 is LNHDA, CDR2 SQIVND, per germline (reference sequence). This CDR3 has 16 residues. The CDR3 is CASSPRQGQTNYGYTF. CDR3 DNA sequence: TGTGCCAGTAGTCCGAGACAGGGGCAGACTAACTATGGCTACACCTTC.